This T cell receptor (beta chain) was found in a study of T cells of healthy individuals. This clonotype was detected many times. The length of the CDR3 is 14 residues. Trimming pared 4 bases from V and 4 bases from J, leaving 13 bases between. The V gene's germline CDR1 is DFQATT and CDR2 SNEGSKA (reference sequence). TCRdb reanalysed the 5' RACE reads using MiXCR and keeps one entry per CDR3 protein. Of 40,000 to 65,000 distinct CDR3 sequences in the sample, about 15% were seen once. The chain has TRBV20-1 and TRBJ2-2, with D maybe TRBD2 (6 bases). The source of this sequence is a human donor in good health. CDR3 region: CSAIETRVTGELFF. Here the CDR3 DNA reads TGCAGTGCTATAGAGACTAGGGTCACCGGGGAGCTGTTTTTT.